The clone carrying this T cell receptor beta chain was picked up one time. This entry belongs to a study of blood T cell repertoires in COVID-19. About the research overall: Acute and convalescent COVID-19 samples came from the United States, Italy and Spain. Sample material is recorded as cDNA or gDNA derived from T cells, B-cell-depleted T cells, or PBMCs.

The germline V gene encodes CDR1 SGDLS and CDR2 YYNGEE. There are 16 residues in the CDR3. Trimming removed 1 base from V and 0 bases from J, with 10 bases in between. Original handling: For nucleated cells, counts were estimated from reference gene primer amplification. Profiling relied on immunoSEQ multiplex PCR, and the TCRdb table lists in-frame clones only, not all of them. The DNA was the basis for D and trimming; V, J and clone size are from that table. Of around 120,000 clones listed, around 64% are singletons. This chain links TRBV9 with TRBJ2-2, with D perhaps TRBD1 (6 bases). The receptor comes from a human donor with acute or convalescent COVID-19. The donor label of this sample is uncertain. The source material was peripheral blood. The CDR3 nucleotides are TGTGCCAGCAGCGTAAGAGAGGGGGCGAACACCGGGGAGCTGTTTTTT. Encoded protein: CASSVREGANTGELFF.